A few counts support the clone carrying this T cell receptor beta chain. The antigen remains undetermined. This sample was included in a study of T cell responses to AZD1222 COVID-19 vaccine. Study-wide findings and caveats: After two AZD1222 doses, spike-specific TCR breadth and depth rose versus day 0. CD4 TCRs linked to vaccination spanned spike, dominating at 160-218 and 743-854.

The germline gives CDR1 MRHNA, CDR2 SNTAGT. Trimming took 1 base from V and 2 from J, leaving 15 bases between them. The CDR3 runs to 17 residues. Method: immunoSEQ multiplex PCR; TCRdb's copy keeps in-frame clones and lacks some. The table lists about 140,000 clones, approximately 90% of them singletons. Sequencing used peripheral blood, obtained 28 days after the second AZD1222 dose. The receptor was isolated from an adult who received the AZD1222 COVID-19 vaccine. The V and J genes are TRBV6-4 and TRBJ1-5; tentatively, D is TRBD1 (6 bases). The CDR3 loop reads CASSDLGYRVGNQPQHF. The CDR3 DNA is TGTGCCAGCAGTGACTTGGGTTACAGGGTCGGCAATCAGCCCCAGCATTTT.